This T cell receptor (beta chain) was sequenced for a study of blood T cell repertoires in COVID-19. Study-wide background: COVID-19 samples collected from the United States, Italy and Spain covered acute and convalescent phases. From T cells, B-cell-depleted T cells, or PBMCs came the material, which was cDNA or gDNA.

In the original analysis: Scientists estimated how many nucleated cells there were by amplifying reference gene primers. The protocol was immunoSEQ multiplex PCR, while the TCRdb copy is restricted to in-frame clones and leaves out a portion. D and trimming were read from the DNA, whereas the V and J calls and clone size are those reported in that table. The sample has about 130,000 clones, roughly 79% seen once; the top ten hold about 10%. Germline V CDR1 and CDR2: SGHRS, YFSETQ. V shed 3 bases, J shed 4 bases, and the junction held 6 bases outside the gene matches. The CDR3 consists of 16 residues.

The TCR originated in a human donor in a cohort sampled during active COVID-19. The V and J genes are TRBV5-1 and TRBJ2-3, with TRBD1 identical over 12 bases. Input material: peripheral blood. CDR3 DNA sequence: TGCGCCAGCAGCTCGATGGGACAGGGGGCGCCAGATACGCAGTATTTT. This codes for CASSSMGQGAPDTQYF.